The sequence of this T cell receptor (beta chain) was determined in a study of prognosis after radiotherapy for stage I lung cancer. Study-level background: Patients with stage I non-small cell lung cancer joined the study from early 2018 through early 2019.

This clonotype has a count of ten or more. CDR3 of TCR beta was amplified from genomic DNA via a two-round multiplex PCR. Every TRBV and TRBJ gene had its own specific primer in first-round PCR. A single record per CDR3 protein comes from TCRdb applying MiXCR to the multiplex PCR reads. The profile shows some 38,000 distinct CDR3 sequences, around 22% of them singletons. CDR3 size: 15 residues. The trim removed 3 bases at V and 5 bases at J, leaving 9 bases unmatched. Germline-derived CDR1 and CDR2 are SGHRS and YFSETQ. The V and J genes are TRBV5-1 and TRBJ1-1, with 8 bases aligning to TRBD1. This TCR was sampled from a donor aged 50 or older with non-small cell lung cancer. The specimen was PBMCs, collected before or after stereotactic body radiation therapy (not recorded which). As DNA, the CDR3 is TGCGCCAGCAGCTCGGAGGACAGGGCGGGGACTGAAGCTTTCTTT. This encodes CASSSEDRAGTEAFF. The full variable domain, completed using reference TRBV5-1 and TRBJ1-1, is KAGVTQTPRYLIKTRGQQVTLSCSPISGHRSVSWYQQTPGQGLQFLFEYFSETQRNKGNFPGRFSGRQFSNSRSEMNVSTLELGDSALYLCASSSEDRAGTEAFFGQGTRLTVV.